The sequence of this T cell receptor (beta chain) was determined in a study of cytomegalovirus exposure and HLA in healthy donors. The PCR used 60 Vbeta and 13 Jbeta primers. Produced via immunoSEQ multiplex PCR; TCRdb's table is partial and in-frame only. The table lists tens of thousands of clones, roughly 8.2% of them singletons, with roughly 2% in the top ten. Trimming shortened V by 4 bases and J by 3 bases, and 18 bases separated the two germline ends. This CDR3 comprises 16 residues. The germline CDR1 and CDR2 sequences are SEHNR and FQNEAQ (reference sequence). In this sample, this clone turned up a few times.

The TCR comes from a man aged 50 to 59 in good health and CMV-seronegative. The sample taken for sequencing was PBMCs. V and J are TRBV7-9 and TRBJ1-2; a possible D gene is TRBD1 (6 bases). The CDR3 DNA sequence: TGTGCCAGCAGCTATAGACCCAGGACAGACTACTATGGCTACACCTTC. Amino acid sequence: CASSYRPRTDYYGYTF.